Sequencing of this T cell receptor beta chain was carried out in a study of T cell changes during pregnancy in multiple sclerosis. CDR1 and CDR2 from the germline V gene are SGHRS and YFSETQ. The CDR3 totals 15 residues. V trimming: 0 bases; J trimming: 2 bases; junction bases outside the gene matches: 5. The assay was immunoSEQ multiplex PCR, and TCRdb's table has in-frame clones only and misses some. The profile shows tens of thousands of clones, approximately 92% of them singletons. This clone came up once. The V call is TRBV5-1, the J call TRBJ2-7; TRBD2 agrees at 7 bases. Sequenced here: CD4+ T cells from peripheral blood mononuclear cells, sampled in the second trimester of pregnancy. The receptor was derived from a female donor in good health, enrolled as a control in a pregnancy study. The CDR3 bases are TGCGCCAGCAGCTTGGCTACTAGCGAAACCTACGAGCAGTACTTC. This sequence encodes CASSLATSETYEQYF. Together with reference TRBV5-1 and TRBJ2-7, the CDR3 gives the full variable domain: KAGVTQTPRYLIKTRGQQVTLSCSPISGHRSVSWYQQTPGQGLQFLFEYFSETQRNKGNFPGRFSGRQFSNSRSEMNVSTLELGDSALYLCASSLATSETYEQYFGPGTRLTVT.